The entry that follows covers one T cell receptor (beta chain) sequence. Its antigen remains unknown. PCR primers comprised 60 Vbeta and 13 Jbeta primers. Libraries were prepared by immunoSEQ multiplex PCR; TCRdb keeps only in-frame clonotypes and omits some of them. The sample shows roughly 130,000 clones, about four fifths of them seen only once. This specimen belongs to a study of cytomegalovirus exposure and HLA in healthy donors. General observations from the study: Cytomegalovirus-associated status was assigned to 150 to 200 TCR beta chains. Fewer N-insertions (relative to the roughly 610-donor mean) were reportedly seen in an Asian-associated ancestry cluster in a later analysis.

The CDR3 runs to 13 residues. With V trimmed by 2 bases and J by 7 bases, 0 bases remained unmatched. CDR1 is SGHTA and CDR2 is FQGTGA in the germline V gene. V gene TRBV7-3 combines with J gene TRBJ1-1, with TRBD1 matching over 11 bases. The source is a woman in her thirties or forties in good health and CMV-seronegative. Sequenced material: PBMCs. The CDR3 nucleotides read TGTGCCAGCAGCTTAGGGACAGGGGGTGAAGCTTTCTTT. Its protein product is CASSLGTGGEAFF. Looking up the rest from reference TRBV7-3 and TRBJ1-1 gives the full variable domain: GAGVSQTPSNKVTEKGKYVELRCDPISGHTALYWYRQSLGQGPEFLIYFQGTGAADDSGLPNDRFFAVRPEGSVSTLKIQRTERGDSAVYLCASSLGTGGEAFFGQGTRLTVV.